A few counts support the clone carrying this TCR beta chain. This sample was included in a study of blood T cells in healthy people across ages. The CDR3 runs to 14 residues. In germline, CDR1 is ENHRY, CDR2 SYGVKD. The germline V and J ends were trimmed by 10 bases and 1 base, with 15 bases remaining between them. Primers used in a second PCR of about 7 to 12 cycles were a sample-barcoded 5' primer and a J-beta primer mix. Each CDR3 protein is one row after TCRdb ran MiXCR on the 5' RACE reads. This sample carries 1.2 million to 1.5 million distinct CDR3 sequences, roughly 40% of them seen once, and the ten largest clones take 6.5% to 10%.

Sequenced material: blood. This chain links TRBV10-3 with TRBJ2-3, with no clear D. This TCR was sampled from a woman aged 18-29 years in good health. CDR3: CASGDSAGTDTQYF. The CDR3 nucleotides read TGTGCCAGTGGTGACTCGGCGGGCACAGATACGCAGTATTTT.